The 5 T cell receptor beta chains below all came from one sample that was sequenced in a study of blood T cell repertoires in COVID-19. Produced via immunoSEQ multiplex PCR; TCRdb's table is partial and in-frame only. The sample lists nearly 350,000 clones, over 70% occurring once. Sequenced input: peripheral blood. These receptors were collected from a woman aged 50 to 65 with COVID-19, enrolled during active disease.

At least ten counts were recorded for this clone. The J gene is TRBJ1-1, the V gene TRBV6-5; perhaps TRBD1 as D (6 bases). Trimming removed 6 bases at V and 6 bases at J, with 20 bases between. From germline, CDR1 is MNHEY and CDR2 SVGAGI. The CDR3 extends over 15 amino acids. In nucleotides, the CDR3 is TGTGCCAGCAGCGGACGAAGGACAGCAGTCTCTGAAGCTTTCTTT. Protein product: CASSGRRTAVSEAFF.

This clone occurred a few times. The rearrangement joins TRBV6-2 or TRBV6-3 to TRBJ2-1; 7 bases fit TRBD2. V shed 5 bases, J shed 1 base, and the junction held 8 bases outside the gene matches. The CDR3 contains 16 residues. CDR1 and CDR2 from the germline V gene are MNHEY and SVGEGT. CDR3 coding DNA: TGTGCCAGCAGTACCCCCTTGGGAGGGTCCTACAATGAGCAGTTCTTC. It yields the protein CASSTPLGGSYNEQFF.

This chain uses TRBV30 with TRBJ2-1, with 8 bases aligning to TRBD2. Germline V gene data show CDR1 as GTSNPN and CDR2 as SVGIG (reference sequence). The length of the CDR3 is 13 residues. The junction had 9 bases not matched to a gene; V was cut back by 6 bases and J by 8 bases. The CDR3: CACPGLVYDEQFF. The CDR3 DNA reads TGTGCCTGCCCGGGACTAGTTTACGATGAGCAGTTCTTC.

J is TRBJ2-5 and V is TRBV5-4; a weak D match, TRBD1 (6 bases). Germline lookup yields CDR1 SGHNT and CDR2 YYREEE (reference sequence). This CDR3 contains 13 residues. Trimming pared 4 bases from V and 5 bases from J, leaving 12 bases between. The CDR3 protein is CASSHDRLETQYF. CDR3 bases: TGTGCCAGCAGCCATGACAGGTTGGAGACCCAGTACTTC.

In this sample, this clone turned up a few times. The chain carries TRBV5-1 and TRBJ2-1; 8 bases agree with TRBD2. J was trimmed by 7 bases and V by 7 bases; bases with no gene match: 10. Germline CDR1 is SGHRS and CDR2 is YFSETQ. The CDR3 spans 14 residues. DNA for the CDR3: TGCGCCAGCGAGCTGACGGGAGGGGAAAATGAGCAGTTCTTC. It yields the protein CASELTGGENEQFF.